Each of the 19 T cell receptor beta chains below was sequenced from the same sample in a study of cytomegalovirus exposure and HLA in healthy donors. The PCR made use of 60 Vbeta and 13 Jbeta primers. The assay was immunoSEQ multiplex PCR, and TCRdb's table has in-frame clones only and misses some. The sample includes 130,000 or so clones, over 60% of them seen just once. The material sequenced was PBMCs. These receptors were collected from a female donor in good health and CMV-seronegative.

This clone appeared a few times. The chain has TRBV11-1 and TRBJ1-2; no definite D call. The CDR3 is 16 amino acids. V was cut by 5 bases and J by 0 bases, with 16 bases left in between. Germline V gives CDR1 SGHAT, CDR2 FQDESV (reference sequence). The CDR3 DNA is TGTGCCAGCAGCCGCGGTATCGATCAGACTAACTATGGCTACACCTTC. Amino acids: CASSRGIDQTNYGYTF.

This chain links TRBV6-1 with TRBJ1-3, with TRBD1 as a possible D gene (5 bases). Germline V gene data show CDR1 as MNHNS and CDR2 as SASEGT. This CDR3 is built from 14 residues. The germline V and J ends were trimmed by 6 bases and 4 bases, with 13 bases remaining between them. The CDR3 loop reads CASSTQGSGNTIYF. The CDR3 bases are TGTGCCAGCAGCACCCAGGGAAGCGGAAACACCATATATTTT.

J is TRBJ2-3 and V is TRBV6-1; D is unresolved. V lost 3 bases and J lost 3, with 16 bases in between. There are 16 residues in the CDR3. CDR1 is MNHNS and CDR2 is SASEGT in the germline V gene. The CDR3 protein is CASSDRRSVRTDTQYF. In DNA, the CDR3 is TGTGCCAGCAGTGATAGACGGAGCGTTAGGACAGATACGCAGTATTTT.

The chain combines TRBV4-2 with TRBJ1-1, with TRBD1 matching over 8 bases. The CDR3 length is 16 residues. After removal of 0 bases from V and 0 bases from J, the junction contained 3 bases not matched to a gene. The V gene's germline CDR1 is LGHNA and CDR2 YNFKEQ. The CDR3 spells CASSQDWGQVNTEAFF. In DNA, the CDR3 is TGTGCCAGCAGCCAAGATTGGGGACAGGTGAACACTGAAGCTTTCTTT.

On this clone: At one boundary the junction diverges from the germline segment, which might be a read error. CDR3 region: CASSPGTGRGRTGELFF. CDR3 bases: TGTGCTAGCAGCCCGGGGACAGGGCGCGGGCGAACCGGGGAGCTGTTTTTT. This chain uses TRBV7-7 with TRBJ2-2; 9 bases fit TRBD1. CDR1 and CDR2 (germline): SSHAT, FNYEAQ (reference sequence). The CDR3 runs to 17 residues.

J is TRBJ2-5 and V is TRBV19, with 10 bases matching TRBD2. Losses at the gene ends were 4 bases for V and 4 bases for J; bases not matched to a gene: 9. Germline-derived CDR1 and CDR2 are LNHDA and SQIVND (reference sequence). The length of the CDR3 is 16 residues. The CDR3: CASSTSGRAKGETQYF. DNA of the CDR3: TGTGCCAGTAGTACCAGCGGGAGGGCCAAGGGAGAGACCCAGTACTTC.

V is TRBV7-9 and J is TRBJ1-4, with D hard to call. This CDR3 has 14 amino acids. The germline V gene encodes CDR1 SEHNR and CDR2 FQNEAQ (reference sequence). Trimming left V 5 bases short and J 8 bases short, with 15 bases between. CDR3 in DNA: TGTGCCAGCAGCGAACCGAGACTCGGGGAAAAACTGTTTTTT. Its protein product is CASSEPRLGEKLFF.

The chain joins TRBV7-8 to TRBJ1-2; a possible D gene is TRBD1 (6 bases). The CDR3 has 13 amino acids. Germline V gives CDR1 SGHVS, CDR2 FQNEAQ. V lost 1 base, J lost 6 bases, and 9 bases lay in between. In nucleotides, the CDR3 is TGTGCCAGCAGCTTAGTGCGGGGGCATGGCTACACCTTC. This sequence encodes CASSLVRGHGYTF.

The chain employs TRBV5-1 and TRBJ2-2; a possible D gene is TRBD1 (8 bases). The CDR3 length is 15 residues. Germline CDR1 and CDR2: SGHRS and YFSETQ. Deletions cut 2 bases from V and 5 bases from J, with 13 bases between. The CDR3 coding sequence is TGCGCCAGCAGCTTATTACAGGGGGGGACCGGGGAGCTGTTTTTT. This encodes CASSLLQGGTGELFF.

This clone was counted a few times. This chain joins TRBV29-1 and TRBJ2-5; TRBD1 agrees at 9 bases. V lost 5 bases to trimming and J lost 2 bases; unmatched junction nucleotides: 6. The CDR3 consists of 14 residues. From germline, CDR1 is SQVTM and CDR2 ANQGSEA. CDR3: CSVSQQGAQETQYF. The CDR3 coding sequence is TGCAGCGTTTCGCAACAGGGGGCACAAGAGACCCAGTACTTC.

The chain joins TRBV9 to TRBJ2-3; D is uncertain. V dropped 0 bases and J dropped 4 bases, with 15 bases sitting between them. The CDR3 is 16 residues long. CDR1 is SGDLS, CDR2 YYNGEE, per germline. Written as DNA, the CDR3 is TGTGCCAGCAGCGTAGCTGGCGGAGCCCCCCCAGATACGCAGTATTTT. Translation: CASSVAGGAPPDTQYF.

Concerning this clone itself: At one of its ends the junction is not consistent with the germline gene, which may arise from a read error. The CDR3 reads CASSLKAQAHVLTF. The CDR3 DNA sequence: TGTGCCAGCAGCTTGAAGGCTCAGGCCCACGTCCTGACTTTC. The chain couples TRBV5-6 to TRBJ2-6; D unclear. The germline V gene encodes CDR1 SGHDT and CDR2 YYEEEE. The CDR3 is 14 residues long.

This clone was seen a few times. The CDR3 reads CASSLGSWGGTEAFF. CDR3 in DNA: TGTGCCAGCAGCTTGGGGTCCTGGGGAGGCACTGAAGCTTTCTTT. J is TRBJ1-1 and V is TRBV5-6; D gene ambiguous. Trimming removed 0 bases at V and 4 bases at J, with 13 bases between. Germline CDR1 reads SGHDT; CDR2 reads YYEEEE. This CDR3 comprises 15 residues.

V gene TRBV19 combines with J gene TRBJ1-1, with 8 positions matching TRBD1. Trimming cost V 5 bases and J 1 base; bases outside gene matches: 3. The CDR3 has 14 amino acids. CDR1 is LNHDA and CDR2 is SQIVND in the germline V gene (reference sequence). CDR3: CASSLGTGNTEAFF. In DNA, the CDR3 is TGTGCCAGTAGTCTTGGGACAGGGAACACTGAAGCTTTCTTT.

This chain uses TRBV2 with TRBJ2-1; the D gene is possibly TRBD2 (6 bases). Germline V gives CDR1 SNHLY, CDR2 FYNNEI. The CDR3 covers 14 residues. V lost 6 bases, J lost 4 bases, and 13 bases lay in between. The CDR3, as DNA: TGTGCCAGCAGCCCCAGGGCGGGATACAATGAGCAGTTCTTC. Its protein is CASSPRAGYNEQFF. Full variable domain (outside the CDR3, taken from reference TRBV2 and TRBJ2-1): EPEVTQTPSHQVTQMGQEVILRCVPISNHLYFYWYRQILGQKVEFLVSFYNNEISEKSEIFDDQFSVERPDGSNFTLKIRSTKLEDSAMYFCASSPRAGYNEQFFGPGTRLTVL.

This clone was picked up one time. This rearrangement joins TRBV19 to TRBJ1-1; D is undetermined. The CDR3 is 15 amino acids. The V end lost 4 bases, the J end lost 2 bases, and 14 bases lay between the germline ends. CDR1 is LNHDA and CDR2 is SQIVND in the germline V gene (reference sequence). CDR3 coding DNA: TGTGCCAGTAGTAATCTCCGGAACAGAAACACTGAAGCTTTCTTT. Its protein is CASSNLRNRNTEAFF.

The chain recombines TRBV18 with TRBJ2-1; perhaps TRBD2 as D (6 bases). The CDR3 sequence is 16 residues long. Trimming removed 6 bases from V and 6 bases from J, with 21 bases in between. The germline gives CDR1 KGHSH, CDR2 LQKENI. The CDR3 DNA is TGTGCCAGCTCGCCCAAACCGGGAGCAGGAAGCAATGAGCAGTTCTTC. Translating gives CASSPKPGAGSNEQFF. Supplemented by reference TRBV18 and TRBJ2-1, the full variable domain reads NAGVMQNPRHLVRRRGQEARLRCSPMKGHSHVYWYRQLPEEGLKFMVYLQKENIIDESGMPKERFSAEFPKEGPSILRIQQVVRGDSAAYFCASSPKPGAGSNEQFFGPGTRLTVL.

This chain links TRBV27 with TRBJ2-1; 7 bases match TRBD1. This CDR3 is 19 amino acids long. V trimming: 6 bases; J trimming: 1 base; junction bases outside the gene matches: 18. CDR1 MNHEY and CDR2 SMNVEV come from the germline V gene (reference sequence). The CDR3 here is CASSLQGGRMGRSYNEQFF. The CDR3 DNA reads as TGTGCCAGCAGCCTTCAAGGGGGCAGAATGGGTCGGTCCTACAATGAGCAGTTCTTC.

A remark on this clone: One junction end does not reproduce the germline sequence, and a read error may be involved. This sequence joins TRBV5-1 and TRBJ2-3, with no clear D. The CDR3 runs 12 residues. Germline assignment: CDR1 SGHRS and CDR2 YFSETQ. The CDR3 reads CASSLEHDTQYF. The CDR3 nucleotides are TGTGCCAGCAGCCTGGAGCACGATACGCAGTATTTT.